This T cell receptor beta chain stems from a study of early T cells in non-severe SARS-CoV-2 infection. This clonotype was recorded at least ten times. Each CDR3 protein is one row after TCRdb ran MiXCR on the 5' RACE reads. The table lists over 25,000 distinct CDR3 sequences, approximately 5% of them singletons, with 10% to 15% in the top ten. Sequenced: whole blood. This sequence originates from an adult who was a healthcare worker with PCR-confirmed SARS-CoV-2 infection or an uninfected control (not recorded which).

This chain's CDR3 is CASSLDGGRYTEAFF. The CDR3 DNA reads as TGTGCCAGCAGCTTAGACGGGGGGCGGTACACTGAAGCTTTCTTT. The chain links TRBV7-3 to TRBJ1-1; D may be TRBD1 (6 bases). V gave up 2 bases and J gave up 3 bases, with 13 bases separating them. Per the germline V gene, CDR1 is SGHTA and CDR2 is FQGTGA. This CDR3 is built from 15 residues.